This T cell receptor beta chain came from a study of T cell responses to AZD1222 COVID-19 vaccine. The study's findings and limits: Only after the peak T cell response were repertoires sampled.

This clone occurred once. Antigen: not known. Pooled samples include second doses given at about 4 or 12 weeks. Here immunoSEQ multiplex PCR was the method, and the copy in TCRdb shows in-frame clones only, minus some. The sample contains under 120,000 clones, around 90% of which appear only once. The germline V gene encodes CDR1 SGDLS and CDR2 YYNGEE. There are 13 residues in the CDR3. V dropped 3 bases and J dropped 3 bases, with 9 bases sitting between them. This clonotype was obtained from an adult who received the AZD1222 COVID-19 vaccine. This chain links TRBV9 with TRBJ1-2; a weak D match, TRBD1 (6 bases). The material was peripheral blood, obtained 28 days after the second AZD1222 dose. CDR3 in DNA: TGTGCCAGCAGCGAAGAGGGGGACTATGGCTACACCTTC. Translating gives CASSEEGDYGYTF.